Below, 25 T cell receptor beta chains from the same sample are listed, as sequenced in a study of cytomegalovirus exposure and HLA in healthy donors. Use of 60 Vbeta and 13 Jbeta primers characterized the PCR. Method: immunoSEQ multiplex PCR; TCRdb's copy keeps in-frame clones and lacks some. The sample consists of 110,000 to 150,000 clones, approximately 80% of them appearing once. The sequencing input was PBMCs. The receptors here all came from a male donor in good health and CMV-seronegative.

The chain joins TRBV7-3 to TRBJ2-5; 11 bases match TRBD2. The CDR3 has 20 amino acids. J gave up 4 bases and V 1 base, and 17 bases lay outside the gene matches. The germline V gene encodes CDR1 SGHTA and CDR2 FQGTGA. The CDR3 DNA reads TGTGCCAGCAGCTTAAAGCCCCCGGGGGGACTAGCGGACAGGGGAGAGACCCAGTACTTC. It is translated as CASSLKPPGGLADRGETQYF.

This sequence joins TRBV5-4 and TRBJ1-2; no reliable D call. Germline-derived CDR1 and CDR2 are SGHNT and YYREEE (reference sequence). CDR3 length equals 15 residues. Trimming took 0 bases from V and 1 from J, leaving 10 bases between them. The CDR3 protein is CASSLESVVNYGYTF. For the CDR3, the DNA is TGTGCCAGCAGCTTGGAGTCAGTGGTTAACTATGGCTACACCTTC.

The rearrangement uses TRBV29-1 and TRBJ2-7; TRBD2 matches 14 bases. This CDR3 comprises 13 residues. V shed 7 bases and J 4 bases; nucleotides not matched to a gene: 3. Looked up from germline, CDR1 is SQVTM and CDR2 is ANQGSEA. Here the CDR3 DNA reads TGCAGCGGCCGGACTAGCGGGAGGTACGAGCAGTACTTC. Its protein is CSGRTSGRYEQYF.

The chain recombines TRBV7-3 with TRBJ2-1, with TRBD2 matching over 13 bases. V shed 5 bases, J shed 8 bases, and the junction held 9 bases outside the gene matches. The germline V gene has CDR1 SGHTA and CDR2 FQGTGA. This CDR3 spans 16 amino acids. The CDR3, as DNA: TGTGCCAGCAGCACCGGGACTAGCGGGAACGCCGATGAGCAGTTCTTC. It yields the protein CASSTGTSGNADEQFF.

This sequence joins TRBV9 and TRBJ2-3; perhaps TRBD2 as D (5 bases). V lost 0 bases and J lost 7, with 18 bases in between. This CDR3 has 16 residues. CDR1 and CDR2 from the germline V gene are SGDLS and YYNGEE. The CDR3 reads CASSVAGGQPFYTQYF. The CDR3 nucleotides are TGTGCCAGCAGCGTAGCTGGCGGGCAACCTTTTTATACGCAGTATTTT.

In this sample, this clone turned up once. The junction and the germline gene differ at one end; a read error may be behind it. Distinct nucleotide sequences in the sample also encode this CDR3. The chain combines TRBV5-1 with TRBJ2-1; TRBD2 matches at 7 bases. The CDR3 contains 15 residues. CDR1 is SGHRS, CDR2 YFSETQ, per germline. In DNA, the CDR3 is TGCGCTAGCAGCTTGGCGGGACTACCCTACAATGAGCAGTTCTTC. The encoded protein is CASSLAGLPYNEQFF.

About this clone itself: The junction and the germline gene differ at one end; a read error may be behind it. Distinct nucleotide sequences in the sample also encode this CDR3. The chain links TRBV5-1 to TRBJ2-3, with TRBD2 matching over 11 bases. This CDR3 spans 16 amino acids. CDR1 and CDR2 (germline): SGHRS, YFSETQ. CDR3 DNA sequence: TGTGCCAGCAGCATAGGGGGACTAGCGGTCACAGATACGCAGTATTTT. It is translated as CASSIGGLAVTDTQYF.

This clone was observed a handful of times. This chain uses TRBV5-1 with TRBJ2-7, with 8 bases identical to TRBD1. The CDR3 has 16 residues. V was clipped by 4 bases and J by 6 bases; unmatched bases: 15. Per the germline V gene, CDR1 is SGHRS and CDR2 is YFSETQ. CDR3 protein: CASSPNLRDRPGEQYF. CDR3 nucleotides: TGCGCCAGCAGCCCAAACCTCCGGGACAGGCCTGGCGAGCAGTACTTC.

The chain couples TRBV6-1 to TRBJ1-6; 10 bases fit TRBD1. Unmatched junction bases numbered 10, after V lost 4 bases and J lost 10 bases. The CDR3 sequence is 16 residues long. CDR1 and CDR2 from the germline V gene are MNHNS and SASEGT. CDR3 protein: CASSAGGGTGASPLHF. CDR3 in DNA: TGTGCCAGCAGTGCCGGCGGGGGGACAGGGGCATCACCCCTCCACTTT.

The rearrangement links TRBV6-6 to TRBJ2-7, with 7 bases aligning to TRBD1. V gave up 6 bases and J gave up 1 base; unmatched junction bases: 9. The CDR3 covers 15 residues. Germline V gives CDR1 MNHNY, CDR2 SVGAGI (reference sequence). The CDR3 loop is CASRKGTAQSYEQYF. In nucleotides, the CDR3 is TGTGCCAGCAGAAAAGGGACAGCGCAGTCCTACGAGCAGTACTTC.

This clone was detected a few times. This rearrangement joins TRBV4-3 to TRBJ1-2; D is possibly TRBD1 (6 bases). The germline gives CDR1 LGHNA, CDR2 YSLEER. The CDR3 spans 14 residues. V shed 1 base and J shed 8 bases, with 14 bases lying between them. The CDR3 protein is CASSQGLPGEGYTF. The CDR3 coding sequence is TGCGCCAGCAGCCAAGGTTTGCCAGGGGAGGGCTACACCTTC.

The DNA for the CDR3 is TGTGCCAGCAGCTTGGGCGGGGTGAACACCGGGGAGCTGTTTTTT. Translation gives CASSLGGVNTGELFF. The chain employs TRBV5-6 and TRBJ2-2, with D perhaps matching TRBD2 (6 bases). This CDR3 has 15 amino acids. The germline V and J ends were trimmed by 0 bases and 1 base, with 7 bases remaining between them. In germline, CDR1 is SGHDT, CDR2 YYEEEE.

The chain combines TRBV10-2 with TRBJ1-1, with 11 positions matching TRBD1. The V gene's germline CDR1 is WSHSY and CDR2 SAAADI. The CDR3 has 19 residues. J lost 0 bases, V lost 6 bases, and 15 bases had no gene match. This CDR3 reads CASRPHDRTGGVMNTEAFF. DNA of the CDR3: TGCGCCAGCAGGCCTCACGATCGGACAGGGGGCGTGATGAACACTGAAGCTTTCTTT.

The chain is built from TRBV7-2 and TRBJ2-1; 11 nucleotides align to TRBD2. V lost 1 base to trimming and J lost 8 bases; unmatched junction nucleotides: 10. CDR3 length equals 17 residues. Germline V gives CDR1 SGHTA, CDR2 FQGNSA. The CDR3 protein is CASSLGASGGFIDEQFF. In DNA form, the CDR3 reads TGTGCCAGCAGCTTAGGGGCTAGCGGGGGGTTTATCGATGAGCAGTTCTTC.

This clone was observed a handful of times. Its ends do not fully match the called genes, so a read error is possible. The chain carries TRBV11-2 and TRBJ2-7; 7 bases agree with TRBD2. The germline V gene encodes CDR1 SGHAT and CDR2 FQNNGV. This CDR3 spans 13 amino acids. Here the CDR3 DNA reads TGTGCCAGCAGCTTGTCGGGGAGGGGCGAGCGGTACTTC. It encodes CASSLSGRGERYF.

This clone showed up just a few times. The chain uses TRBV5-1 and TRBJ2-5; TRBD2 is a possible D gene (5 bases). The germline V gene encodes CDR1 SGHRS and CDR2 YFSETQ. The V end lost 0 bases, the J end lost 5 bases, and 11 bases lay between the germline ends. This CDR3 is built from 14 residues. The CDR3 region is CASSLDTGRETQYF. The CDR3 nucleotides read TGCGCCAGCAGCTTGGATACGGGAAGGGAGACCCAGTACTTC.

The CDR3 DNA reads as TGTGCCAGTAGTGTCTTAGCGGGAGGGGGCAATGAGCAGTTCTTC. Amino acid sequence: CASSVLAGGGNEQFF. J is TRBJ2-1 and V is TRBV19, with 11 bases identical to TRBD2. The junction had 6 bases not matched to a gene; V was cut back by 5 bases and J by 6 bases. The CDR3 has 15 residues. The germline gives CDR1 LNHDA, CDR2 SQIVND (reference sequence). Complete variable domain (other parts from reference TRBV19 and TRBJ2-1): DGGITQSPKYLFRKEGQNVTLSCEQNLNHDAMYWYRQDPGQGLRLIYYSQIVNDFQKGDIAEGYSVSREKKESFPLTVTSAQKNPTAFYLCASSVLAGGGNEQFFGPGTRLTVL.

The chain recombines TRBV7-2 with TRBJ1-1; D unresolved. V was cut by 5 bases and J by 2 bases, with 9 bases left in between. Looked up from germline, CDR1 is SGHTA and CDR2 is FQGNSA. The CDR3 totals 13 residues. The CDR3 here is CASSQTANTEAFF. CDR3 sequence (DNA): TGTGCCAGCAGCCAAACAGCTAACACTGAAGCTTTCTTT.

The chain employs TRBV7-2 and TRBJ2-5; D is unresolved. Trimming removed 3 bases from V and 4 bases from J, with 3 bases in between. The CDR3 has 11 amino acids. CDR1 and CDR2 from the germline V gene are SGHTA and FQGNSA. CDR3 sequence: CASSFRETQYF. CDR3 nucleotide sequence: TGTGCCAGCAGCTTCAGAGAGACCCAGTACTTC.

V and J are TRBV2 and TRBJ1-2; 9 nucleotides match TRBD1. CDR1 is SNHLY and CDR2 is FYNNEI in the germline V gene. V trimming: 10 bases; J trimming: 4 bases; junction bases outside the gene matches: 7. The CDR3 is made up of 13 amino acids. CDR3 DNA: TGTGCCACCGGACAGGGGAGAACCTATGGCTACACCTTC. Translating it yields CATGQGRTYGYTF.

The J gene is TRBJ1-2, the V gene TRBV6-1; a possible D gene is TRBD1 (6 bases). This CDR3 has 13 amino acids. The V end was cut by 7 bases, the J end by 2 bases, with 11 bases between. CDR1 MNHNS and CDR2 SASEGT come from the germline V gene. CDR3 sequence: CASNRRGNYGYTF. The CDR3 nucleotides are TGTGCCAGCAACAGAAGGGGGAACTATGGCTACACCTTC.

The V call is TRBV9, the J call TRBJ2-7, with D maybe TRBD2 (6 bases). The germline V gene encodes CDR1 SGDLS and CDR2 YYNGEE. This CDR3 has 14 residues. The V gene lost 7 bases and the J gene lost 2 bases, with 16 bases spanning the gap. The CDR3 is CASSPGTPPYEQYF. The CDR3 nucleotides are TGTGCCAGCTCCCCCGGGACTCCTCCCTACGAGCAGTACTTC.

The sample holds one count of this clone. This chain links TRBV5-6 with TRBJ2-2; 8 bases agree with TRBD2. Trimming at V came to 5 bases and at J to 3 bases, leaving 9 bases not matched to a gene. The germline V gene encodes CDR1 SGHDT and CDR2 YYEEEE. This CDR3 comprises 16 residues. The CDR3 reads CASSLLSGGYTGELFF. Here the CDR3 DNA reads TGTGCCAGCAGTCTTTTATCGGGGGGGTACACCGGGGAGCTGTTTTTT.

This CDR3 reads CASSSLTYTDTQYF. CDR3 bases: TGTGCCAGCAGTTCATTGACTTACACAGATACGCAGTATTTT. The chain combines TRBV27 with TRBJ2-3; D call uncertain. CDR3 size: 14 residues. CDR1 is MNHEY and CDR2 is SMNVEV in the germline V gene (reference sequence). The V end lost 4 bases, the J end lost 2 bases, and 10 bases lay between the germline ends.

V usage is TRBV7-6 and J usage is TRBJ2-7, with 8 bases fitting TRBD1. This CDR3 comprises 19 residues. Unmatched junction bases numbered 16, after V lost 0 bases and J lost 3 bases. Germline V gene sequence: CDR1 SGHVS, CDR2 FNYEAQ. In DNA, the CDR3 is TGTGCCAGCAGCTTAGCGCAGGGGGCAAGATATTTTGATCACTACGAGCAGTACTTC. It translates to CASSLAQGARYFDHYEQYF.